This TCR beta chain was captured by sequencing in a study of T cells in Graves' hyperthyroidism and ophthalmopathy. Germline loops: CDR1 LGHNA, CDR2 YSLEER. This CDR3 is built from 17 residues. V lost 6 bases and J lost 3; bases outside the gene matches: 15. Patients having uncontrolled infection, another autoimmune disease, pregnancy or lactation were not included. The study collected blood at first hyperthyroidism diagnosis, before any ophthalmopathy symptoms arose. The TCR beta CDR3 regions underwent amplification using RNA transcripts as the source. The HTBI primer set served for first-round RT-PCR of the TCR CDR3. TCRdb analysed the multiplex PCR reads with MiXCR anew, one entry per CDR3 protein. The sample lists about 580,000 distinct CDR3 sequences; approximately 15% were seen once.

V is TRBV4-3 and J is TRBJ2-3, with 7 bases lining up with TRBD2. The sequencing sample was made of blood. This clonotype was sampled from a woman in her 30s with Graves' hyperthyroidism that later progressed to Graves' ophthalmopathy. Here the CDR3 reads CASSPGEGTYGTDTQYF. In DNA form, the CDR3 reads TGCGCCAGCAGTCCGGGGGAGGGGACTTATGGGACAGATACGCAGTATTTT.